This TCR beta chain emerged from a study of blood T cell dynamics during melanoma immunotherapy. Study outcomes and limitations: cfDNA rearrangement score rose from T0 to W3 with disease control.

Time point in this sample: week 3, after first cycle of checkpoint inhibitor. Patients with prior systemic cancer treatment, concomitant immunosuppressants, or other active malignancies were excluded. Concerning this clone: The antigen remains unidentified.

The CDR3 spans 17 residues. CDR1 and CDR2 (germline): SGDLS, YYNGEE. V was shortened by 0 bases and J by 4 bases, with 20 bases between the two germline ends. Repertoires were generated with immunoSEQ multiplex PCR, while TCRdb's copy carries only in-frame clones and drops some. The sample yields hundreds of clones, approximately 86% seen once. V usage is TRBV9 and J usage is TRBJ2-7; D unclear. This receptor was taken from a human donor with melanoma. The sequencing here drew on cell-free DNA from blood, taken from a patient treated with checkpoint blockade. CDR3 DNA sequence: TGTGCCAGCAGCGTAGAAAGTCAGGCCGACCCTATATACGAGCAGTACTTC. Translating it yields CASSVESQADPIYEQYF.